This passage covers 4 T cell receptor beta chains from one sample sequenced in a study of T cell responses to AZD1222 COVID-19 vaccine. Clones were read by immunoSEQ multiplex PCR, and TCRdb kept only the in-frame ones, dropping some. The data show some 120,000 clones, about 87% seen once. Specimen: peripheral blood, collected on day 0 of AZD1222 vaccination. The origin of the receptors is an adult in good health.

The CDR3 loop is CASSRDRVLAQPQHF. The CDR3 DNA reads TGTGCCAGCAGTCGGGACAGGGTTTTAGCTCAGCCCCAGCATTTT. This chain joins TRBV7-8 and TRBJ1-5, with TRBD1 matching 9 bases. The V gene end was trimmed by 6 bases and the J gene end by 6 bases; junction bases not matched to a gene: 9. CDR1 is SGHVS and CDR2 is FQNEAQ in the germline V gene. This CDR3 region has 15 residues.

This clone appeared a single time. V usage is TRBV2 and J usage is TRBJ2-5; 10 bases map to TRBD2. There are 10 residues in the CDR3. CDR1 is SNHLY and CDR2 is FYNNEI in the germline V gene. V trimming: 8 bases; J trimming: 9 bases; junction bases outside the gene matches: 0. The CDR3 DNA reads TGTGCCAGCGGGACTAGCGCCCAGTACTTC. It yields the protein CASGTSAQYF.

The chain links TRBV28 to TRBJ1-5, with D perhaps matching TRBD1 (5 bases). CDR3 size: 13 residues. V shed 5 bases and J shed 6 bases, with 11 bases lying between them. Germline loops: CDR1 MDHEN, CDR2 SYDVKM. CDR3 in amino acids: CASSDSSVQPQHF. For the CDR3, the DNA is TGTGCCAGCAGTGACAGTTCCGTTCAGCCCCAGCATTTT.

In the case of this clone: Other DNA sequences in this sample translate to the same CDR3. The chain carries TRBV5-4 and TRBJ2-5; TRBD1 agrees at 8 bases. Germline V gives CDR1 SGHNT, CDR2 YYREEE (reference sequence). CDR3 length: 13 amino acids. Losses at the gene ends were 1 base for V and 5 bases for J; bases not matched to a gene: 1. CDR3 region: CASSLQGAETQYF. The CDR3, as DNA: TGTGCCAGCAGCTTGCAGGGGGCTGAGACCCAGTACTTC.